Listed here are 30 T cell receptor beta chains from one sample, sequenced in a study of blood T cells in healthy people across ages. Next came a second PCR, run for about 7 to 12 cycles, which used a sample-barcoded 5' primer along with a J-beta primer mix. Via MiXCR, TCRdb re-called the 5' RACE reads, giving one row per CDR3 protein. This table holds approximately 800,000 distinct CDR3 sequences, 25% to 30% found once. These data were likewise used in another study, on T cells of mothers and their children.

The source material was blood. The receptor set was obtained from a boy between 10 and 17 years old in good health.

CDR3 region: CASRPEGASYNEQFF. DNA of the CDR3: TGTGCCAGCAGACCGGAAGGGGCCTCCTACAATGAGCAGTTCTTC. The J gene is TRBJ2-5, the V gene TRBV2, with D possibly being TRBD1 (5 bases). Near its end, the DNA agrees better with TRBJ2-1, so the J call may be wrong. This CDR3 is built from 15 residues. Per germline, CDR1 SNHLY and CDR2 FYNNEI.

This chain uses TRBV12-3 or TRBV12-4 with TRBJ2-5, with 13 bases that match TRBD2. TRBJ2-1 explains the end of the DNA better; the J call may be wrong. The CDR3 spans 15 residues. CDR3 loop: CASSSSGTSGDEQFF. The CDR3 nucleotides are TGTGCCAGCAGTTCCTCTGGGACTAGCGGGGATGAGCAGTTCTTC.

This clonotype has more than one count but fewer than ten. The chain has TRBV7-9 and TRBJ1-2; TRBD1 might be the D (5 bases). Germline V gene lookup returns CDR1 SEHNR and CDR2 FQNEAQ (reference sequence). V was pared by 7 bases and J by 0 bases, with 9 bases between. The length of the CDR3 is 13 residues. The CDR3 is CASTVDTNYGYTF. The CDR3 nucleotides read TGTGCCAGCACTGTGGACACTAACTATGGCTACACCTTC.

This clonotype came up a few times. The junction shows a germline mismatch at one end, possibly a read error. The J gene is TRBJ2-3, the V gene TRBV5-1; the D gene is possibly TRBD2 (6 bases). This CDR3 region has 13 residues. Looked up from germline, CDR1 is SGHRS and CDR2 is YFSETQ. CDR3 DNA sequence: TGCACCAGCAGACTTCCTAGCGTAGATACGCAGTATTTT. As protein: CTSRLPSVDTQYF.

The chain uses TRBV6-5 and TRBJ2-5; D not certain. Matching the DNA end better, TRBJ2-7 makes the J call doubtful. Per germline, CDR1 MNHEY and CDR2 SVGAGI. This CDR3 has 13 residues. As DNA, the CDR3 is TGTGCCAGCAGCAAAATCCCTTCCCACGAGCAGTACTTC. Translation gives CASSKIPSHEQYF.

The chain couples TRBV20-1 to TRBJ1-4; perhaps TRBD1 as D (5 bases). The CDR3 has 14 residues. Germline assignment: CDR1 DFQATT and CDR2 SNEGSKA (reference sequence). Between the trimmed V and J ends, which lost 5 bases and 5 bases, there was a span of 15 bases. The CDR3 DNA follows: TGCAGTGCTCCAGCCGGGACGCCGAATGAAAAACTGTTTTTT. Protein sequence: CSAPAGTPNEKLFF.

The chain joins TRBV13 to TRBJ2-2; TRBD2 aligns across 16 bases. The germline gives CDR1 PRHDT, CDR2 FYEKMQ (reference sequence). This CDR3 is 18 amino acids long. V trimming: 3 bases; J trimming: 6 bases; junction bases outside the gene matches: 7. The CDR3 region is CASSFGTSGGAHAGELFF. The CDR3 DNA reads TGTGCCAGCAGCTTCGGGACTAGCGGGGGGGCCCACGCCGGGGAGCTGTTTTTT.

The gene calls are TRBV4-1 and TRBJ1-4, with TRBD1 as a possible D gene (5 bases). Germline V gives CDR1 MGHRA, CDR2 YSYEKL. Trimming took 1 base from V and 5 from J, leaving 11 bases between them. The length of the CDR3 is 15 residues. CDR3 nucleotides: TGCGCCAGCAGCCAAGCGGACATCCGAAATGAAAAACTGTTTTTT. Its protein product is CASSQADIRNEKLFF.

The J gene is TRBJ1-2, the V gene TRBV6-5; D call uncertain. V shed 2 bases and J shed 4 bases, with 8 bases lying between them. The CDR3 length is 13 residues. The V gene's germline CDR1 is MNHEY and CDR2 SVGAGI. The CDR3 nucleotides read TGTGCCAGCAGTTACGGTACAGTCTATGGCTACACCTTC. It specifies CASSYGTVYGYTF.

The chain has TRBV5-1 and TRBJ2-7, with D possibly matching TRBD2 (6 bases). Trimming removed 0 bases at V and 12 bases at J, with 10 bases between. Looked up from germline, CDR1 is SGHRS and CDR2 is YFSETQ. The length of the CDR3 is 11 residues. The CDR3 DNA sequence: TGCGCCAGCAGCTTGGCGGGGGAATCGTACTTC. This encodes CASSLAGESYF.

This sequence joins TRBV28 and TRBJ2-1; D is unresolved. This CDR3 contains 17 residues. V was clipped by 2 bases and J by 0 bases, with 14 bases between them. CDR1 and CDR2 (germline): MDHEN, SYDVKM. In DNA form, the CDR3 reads TGTGCCAGCAGTTTAGCGAGGCAGGTGAGCTCCTACAATGAGCAGTTCTTC. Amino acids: CASSLARQVSSYNEQFF. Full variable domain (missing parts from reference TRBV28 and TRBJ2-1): DVKVTQSSRYLVKRTGEKVFLECVQDMDHENMFWYRQDPGLGLRLIYFSYDVKMKEKGDIPEGYSVSREKKERFSLILESASTNQTSMYLCASSLARQVSSYNEQFFGPGTRLTVL.

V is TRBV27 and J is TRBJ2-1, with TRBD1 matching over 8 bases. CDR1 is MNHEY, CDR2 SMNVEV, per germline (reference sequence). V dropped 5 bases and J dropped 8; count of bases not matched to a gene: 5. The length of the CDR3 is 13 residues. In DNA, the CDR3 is TGTGCCAGCAGTCTCGGACAGGGCCATGAGCAGTTCTTC. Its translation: CASSLGQGHEQFF.

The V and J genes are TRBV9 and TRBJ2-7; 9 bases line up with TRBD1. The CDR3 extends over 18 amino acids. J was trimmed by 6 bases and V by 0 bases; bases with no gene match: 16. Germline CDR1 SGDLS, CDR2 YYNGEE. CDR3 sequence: CASSVAPPGTGTSSEQYF. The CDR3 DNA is TGTGCCAGCAGCGTAGCCCCCCCCGGGACAGGGACCTCTTCCGAGCAGTACTTC.

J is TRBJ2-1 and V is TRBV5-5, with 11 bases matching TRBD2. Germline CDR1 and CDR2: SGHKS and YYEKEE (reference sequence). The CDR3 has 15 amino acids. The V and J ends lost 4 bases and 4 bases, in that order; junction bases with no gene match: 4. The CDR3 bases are TGTGCCAGCAGCCTAGCGGGGGGCGAATACAATGAGCAGTTCTTC. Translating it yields CASSLAGGEYNEQFF. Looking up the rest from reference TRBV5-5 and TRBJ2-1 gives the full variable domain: DAGVTQSPTHLIKTRGQQVTLRCSPISGHKSVSWYQQVLGQGPQFIFQYYEKEERGRGNFPDRFSARQFPNYSSELNVNALLLGDSALYLCASSLAGGEYNEQFFGPGTRLTVL.

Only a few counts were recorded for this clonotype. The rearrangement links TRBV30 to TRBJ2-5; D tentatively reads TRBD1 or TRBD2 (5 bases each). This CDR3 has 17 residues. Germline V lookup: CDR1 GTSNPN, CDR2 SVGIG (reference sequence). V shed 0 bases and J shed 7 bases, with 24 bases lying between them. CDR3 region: CAWSVLGEDSPKGTQYF. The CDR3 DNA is TGTGCCTGGAGTGTACTAGGGGAAGATAGCCCCAAAGGGACCCAGTACTTC.

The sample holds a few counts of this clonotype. Here the CDR3 DNA reads TGCGCCAGCAGCGGTCCATACAATGAGCAGTTCTTC. Its protein product is CASSGPYNEQFF. V usage is TRBV5-1 and J usage is TRBJ2-1; D unclear. The V and J ends lost 4 bases and 4 bases respectively, with 6 bases between them. Germline V lookup: CDR1 SGHRS, CDR2 YFSETQ. CDR3 length: 12 amino acids. The full variable domain, with the rest looked up from reference TRBV5-1 and TRBJ2-1, is KAGVTQTPRYLIKTRGQQVTLSCSPISGHRSVSWYQQTPGQGLQFLFEYFSETQRNKGNFPGRFSGRQFSNSRSEMNVSTLELGDSALYLCASSGPYNEQFFGPGTRLTVL.

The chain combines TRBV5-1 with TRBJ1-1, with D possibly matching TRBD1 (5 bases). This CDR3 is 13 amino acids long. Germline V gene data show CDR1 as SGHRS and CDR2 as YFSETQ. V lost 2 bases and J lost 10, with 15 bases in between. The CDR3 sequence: CASSFRTPERAFF. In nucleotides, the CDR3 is TGCGCCAGCAGCTTTCGGACACCCGAGAGAGCTTTCTTT.

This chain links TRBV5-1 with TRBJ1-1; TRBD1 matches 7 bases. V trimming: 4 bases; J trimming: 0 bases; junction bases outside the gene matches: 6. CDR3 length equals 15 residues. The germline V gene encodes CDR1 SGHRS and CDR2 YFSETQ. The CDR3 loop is CASSGDSDMNTEAFF. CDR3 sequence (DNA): TGCGCCAGCAGCGGGGACAGTGACATGAACACTGAAGCTTTCTTT.

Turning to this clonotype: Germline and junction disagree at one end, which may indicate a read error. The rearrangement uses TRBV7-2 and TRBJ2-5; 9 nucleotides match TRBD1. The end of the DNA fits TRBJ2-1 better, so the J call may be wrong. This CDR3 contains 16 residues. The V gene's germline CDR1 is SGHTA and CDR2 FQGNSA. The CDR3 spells CASSAQNRGQYNQQFF. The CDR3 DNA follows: TGTGCCAGCAGCGCTCAGAACAGGGGGCAGTACAATCAGCAGTTCTTC.

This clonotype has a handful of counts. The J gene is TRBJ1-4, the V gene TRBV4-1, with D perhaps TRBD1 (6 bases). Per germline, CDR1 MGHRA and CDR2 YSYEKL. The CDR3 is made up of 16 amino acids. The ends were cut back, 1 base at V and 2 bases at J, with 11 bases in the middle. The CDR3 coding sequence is TGCGCCAGCAGCCAAGTGGCACAGGGCACTAATGAAAAACTGTTTTTT. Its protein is CASSQVAQGTNEKLFF.

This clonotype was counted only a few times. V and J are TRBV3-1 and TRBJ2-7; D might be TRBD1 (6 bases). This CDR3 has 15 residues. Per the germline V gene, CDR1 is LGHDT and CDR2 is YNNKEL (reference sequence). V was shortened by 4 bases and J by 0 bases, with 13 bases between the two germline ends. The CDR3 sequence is CASSPDSLTSYEQYF. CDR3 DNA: TGTGCCAGCAGCCCGGACAGCTTAACCTCCTACGAGCAGTACTTC.

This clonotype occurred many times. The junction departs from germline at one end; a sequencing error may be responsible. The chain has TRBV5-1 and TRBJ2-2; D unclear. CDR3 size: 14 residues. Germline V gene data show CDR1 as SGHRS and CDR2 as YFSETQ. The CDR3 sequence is CASSLSSNTGELFF. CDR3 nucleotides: TGTGCCAGCAGCTTAAGTTCTAACACCGGGGAGCTGTTTTTT.

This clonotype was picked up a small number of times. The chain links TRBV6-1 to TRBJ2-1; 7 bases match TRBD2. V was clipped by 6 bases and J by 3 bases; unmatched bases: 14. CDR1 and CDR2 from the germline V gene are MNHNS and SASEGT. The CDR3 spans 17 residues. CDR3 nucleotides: TGTGCCAGCAGCCCTCCCCGGGGTAGCGGGCTCTACAATGAGCAGTTCTTC. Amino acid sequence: CASSPPRGSGLYNEQFF.

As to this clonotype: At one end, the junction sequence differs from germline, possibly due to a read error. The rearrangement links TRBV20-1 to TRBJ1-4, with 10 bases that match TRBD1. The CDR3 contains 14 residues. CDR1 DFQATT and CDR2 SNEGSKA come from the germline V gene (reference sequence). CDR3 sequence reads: CSARGGTGDEKLFF. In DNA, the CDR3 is TGCAGTGCCAGAGGGGGGACAGGGGATGAAAAACTGTTTTTT.

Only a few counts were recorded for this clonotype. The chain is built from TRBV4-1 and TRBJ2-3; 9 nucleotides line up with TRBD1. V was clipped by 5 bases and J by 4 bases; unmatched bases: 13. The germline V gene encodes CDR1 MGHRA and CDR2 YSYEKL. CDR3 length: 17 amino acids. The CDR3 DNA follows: TGCGCCAGCAGCTCGACCGGGACAGGGATATTGGCAGATACGCAGTATTTT. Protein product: CASSSTGTGILADTQYF.

The CDR3 bases are TGTGCCATCAGTGAGTCTGGGTCGAGGAAAAAACTGTTTTTT. As protein: CAISESGSRKKLFF. V and J are TRBV10-3 and TRBJ1-4; no definite D call. Germline V gives CDR1 ENHRY, CDR2 SYGVKD. There are 14 residues in the CDR3. V was trimmed by 0 bases and J by 9 bases, leaving 11 bases between them.

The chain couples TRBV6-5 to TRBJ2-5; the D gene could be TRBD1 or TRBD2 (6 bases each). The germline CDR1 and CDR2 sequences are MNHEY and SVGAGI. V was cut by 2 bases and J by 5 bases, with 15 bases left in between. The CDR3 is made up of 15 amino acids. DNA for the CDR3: TGTGCCAGCAGTTACATATGGGGGGCCACGGAGACCCAGTACTTC. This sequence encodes CASSYIWGATETQYF.

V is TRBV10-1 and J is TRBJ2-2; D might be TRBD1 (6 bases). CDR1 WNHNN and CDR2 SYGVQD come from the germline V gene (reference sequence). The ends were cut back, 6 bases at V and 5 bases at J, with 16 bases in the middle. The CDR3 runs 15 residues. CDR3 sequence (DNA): TGCGCCAGCAGCCCCCGGACCAGGGGAACCGGGGAGCTGTTTTTT. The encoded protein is CASSPRTRGTGELFF.

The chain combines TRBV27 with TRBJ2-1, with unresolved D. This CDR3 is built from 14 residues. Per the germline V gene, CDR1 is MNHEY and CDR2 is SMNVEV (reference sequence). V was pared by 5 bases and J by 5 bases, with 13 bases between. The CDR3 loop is CASSPPRWNNEQFF. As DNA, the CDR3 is TGTGCCAGCAGTCCCCCCCGCTGGAACAATGAGCAGTTCTTC.

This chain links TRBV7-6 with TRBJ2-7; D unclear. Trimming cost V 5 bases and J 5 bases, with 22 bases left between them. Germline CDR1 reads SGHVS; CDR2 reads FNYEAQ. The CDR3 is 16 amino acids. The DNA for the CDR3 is TGTGCCAGCAGCCAAACTTCGGACCGGGTGGTCCACGAGCAGTACTTC. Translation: CASSQTSDRVVHEQYF. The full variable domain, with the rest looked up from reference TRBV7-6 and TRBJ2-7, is GAGVSQSPRYKVTKRGQDVALRCDPISGHVSLYWYRQALGQGPEFLTYFNYEAQQDKSGLPNDRFSAERPEGSISTLTIQRTEQRDSAMYRCASSQTSDRVVHEQYFGPGTRLTVT.